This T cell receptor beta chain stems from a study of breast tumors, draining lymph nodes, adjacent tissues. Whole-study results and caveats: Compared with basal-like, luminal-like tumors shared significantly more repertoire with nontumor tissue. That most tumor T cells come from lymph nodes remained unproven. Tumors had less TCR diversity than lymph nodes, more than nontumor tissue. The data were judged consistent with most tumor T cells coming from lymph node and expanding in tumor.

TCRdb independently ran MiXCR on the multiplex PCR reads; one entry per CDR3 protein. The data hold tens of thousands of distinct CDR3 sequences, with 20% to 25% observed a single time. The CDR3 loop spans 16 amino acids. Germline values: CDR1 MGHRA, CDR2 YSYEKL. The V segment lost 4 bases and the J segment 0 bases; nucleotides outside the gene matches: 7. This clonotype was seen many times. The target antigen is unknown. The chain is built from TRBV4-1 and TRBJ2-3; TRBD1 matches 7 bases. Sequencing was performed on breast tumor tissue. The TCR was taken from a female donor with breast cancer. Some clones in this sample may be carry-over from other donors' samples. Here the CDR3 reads CASSRTGTVSTDTQYF. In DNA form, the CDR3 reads TGCGCCAGCAGCCGGACCGGGACAGTCAGCACAGATACGCAGTATTTT.